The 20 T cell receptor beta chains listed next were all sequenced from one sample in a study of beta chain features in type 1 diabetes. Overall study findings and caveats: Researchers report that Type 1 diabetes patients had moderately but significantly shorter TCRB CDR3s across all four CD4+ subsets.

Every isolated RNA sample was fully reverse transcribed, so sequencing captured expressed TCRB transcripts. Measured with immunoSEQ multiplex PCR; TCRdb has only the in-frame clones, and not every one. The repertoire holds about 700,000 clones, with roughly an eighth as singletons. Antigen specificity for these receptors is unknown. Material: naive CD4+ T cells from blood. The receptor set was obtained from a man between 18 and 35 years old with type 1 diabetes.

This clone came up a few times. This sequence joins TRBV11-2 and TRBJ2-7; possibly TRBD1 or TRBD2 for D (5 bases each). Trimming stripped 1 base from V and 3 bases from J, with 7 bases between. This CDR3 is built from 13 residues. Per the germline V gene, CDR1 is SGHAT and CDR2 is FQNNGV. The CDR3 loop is CASSLVGGYEQYF. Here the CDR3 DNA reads TGTGCCAGCAGCTTAGTTGGGGGCTACGAGCAGTACTTC.

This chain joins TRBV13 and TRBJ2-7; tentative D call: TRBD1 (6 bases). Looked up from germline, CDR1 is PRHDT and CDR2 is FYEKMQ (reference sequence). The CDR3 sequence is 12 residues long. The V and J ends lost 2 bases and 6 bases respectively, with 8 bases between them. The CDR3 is CASSLRQAEQYF. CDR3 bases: TGTGCCAGCAGCTTAAGACAGGCCGAGCAGTACTTC.

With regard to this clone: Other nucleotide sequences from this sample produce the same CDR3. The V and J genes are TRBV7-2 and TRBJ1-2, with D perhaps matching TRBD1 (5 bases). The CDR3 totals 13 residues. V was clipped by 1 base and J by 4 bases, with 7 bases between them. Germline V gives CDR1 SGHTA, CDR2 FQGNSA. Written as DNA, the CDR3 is TGTGCCAGCAGCTTAGGGCAGGGCTATGGCTACACCTTC. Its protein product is CASSLGQGYGYTF. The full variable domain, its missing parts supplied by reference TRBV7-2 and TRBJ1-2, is GAGVSQSPSNKVTEKGKDVELRCDPISGHTALYWYRQSLGQGLEFLIYFQGNSAPDKSGLPSDRFSAERTGGSVSTLTIQRTQQEDSAVYLCASSLGQGYGYTFGSGTRLTVV.

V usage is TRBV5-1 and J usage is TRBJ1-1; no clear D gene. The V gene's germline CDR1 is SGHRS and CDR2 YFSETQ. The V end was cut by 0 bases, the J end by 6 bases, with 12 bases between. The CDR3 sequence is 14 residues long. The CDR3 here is CASSLAALGAEAFF. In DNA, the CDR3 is TGCGCCAGCAGCTTGGCCGCCCTTGGGGCTGAAGCTTTCTTT.

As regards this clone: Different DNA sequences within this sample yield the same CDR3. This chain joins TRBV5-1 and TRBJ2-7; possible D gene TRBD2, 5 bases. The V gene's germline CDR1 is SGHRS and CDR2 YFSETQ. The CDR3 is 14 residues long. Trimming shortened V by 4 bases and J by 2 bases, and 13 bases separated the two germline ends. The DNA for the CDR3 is TGCGCCAGCAGCCCAACCGGGGAGCCCTACGAGCAGTACTTC. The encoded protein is CASSPTGEPYEQYF.

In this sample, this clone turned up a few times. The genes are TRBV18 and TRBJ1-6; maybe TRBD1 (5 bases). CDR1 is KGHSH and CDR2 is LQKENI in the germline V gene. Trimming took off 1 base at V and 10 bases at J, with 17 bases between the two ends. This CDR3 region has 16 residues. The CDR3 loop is CASSPRDPGGESPLHF. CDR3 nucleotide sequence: TGTGCCAGCTCACCACGGGACCCTGGGGGAGAATCACCCCTCCACTTT.

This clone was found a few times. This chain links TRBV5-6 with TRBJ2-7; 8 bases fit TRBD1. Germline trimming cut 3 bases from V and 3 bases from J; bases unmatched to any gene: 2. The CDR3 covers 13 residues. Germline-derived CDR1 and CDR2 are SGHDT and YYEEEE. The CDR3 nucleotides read TGTGCCAGCAGCTCCGGACAGGGCTACGAGCAGTACTTC. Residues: CASSSGQGYEQYF.

This chain's CDR3 is CASSQEPGGSGEKLFF. CDR3 coding DNA: TGTGCCAGCAGCCAAGAACCCGGGGGGTCCGGCGAAAAACTGTTTTTT. V is TRBV14 and J is TRBJ1-4, with a possible D match to TRBD1 (5 bases). The length of the CDR3 is 16 residues. V shed 0 bases and J shed 8 bases, with 16 bases lying between them. Looked up from germline, CDR1 is SGHDN and CDR2 is FVKESK.

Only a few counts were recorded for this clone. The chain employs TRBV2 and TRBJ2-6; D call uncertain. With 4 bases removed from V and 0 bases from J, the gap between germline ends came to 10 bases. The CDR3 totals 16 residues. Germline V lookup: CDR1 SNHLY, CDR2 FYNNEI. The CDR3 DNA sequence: TGTGCCAGCAGTGTAGAAGTTACCTCTGGGGCCAACGTCCTGACTTTC. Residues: CASSVEVTSGANVLTF.

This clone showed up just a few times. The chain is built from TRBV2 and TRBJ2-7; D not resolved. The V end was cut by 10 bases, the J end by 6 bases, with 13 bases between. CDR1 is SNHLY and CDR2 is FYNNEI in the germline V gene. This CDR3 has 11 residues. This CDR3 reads CATDEQREQYF. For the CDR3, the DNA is TGTGCCACCGACGAACAACGCGAGCAGTACTTC.

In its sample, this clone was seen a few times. CDR3 loop: CSAYRGIQETQYF. CDR3 DNA: TGCAGCGCCTACAGGGGAATCCAAGAGACCCAGTACTTC. The chain links TRBV29-1 to TRBJ2-5; 7 positions match TRBD1. Germline CDR1 and CDR2: SQVTM and ANQGSEA. This CDR3 is built from 13 residues. J gave up 1 base and V 7 bases, and 6 bases lay outside the gene matches.

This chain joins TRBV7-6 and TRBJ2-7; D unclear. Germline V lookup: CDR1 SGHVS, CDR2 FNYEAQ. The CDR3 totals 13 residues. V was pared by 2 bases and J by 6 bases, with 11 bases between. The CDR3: CASSLQAGVEQYF. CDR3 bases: TGTGCCAGCAGCTTACAGGCTGGGGTCGAGCAGTACTTC.

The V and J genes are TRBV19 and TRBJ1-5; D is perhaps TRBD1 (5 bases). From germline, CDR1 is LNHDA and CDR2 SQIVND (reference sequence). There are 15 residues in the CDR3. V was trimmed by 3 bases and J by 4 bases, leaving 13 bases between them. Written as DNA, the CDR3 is TGTGCCAGTAGTATCGGTGGGACCGGTAATCAGCCCCAGCATTTT. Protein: CASSIGGTGNQPQHF.

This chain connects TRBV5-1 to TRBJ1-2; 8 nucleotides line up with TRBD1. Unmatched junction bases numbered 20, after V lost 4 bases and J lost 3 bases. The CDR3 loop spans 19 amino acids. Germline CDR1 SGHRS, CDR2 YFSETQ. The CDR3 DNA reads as TGCGCCAGCAGCACGGGACAGGCGCGTCTCGCGGTGGGCGACTATGGCTACACCTTC. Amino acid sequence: CASSTGQARLAVGDYGYTF. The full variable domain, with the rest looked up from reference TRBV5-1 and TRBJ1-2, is KAGVTQTPRYLIKTRGQQVTLSCSPISGHRSVSWYQQTPGQGLQFLFEYFSETQRNKGNFPGRFSGRQFSNSRSEMNVSTLELGDSALYLCASSTGQARLAVGDYGYTFGSGTRLTVV.

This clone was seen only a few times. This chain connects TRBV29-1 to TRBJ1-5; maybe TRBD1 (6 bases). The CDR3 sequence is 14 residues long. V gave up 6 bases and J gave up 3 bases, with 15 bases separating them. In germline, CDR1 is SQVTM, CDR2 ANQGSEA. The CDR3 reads CSVLTGQLNQPQHF. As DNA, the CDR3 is TGCAGCGTCCTCACTGGACAGCTCAATCAGCCCCAGCATTTT.

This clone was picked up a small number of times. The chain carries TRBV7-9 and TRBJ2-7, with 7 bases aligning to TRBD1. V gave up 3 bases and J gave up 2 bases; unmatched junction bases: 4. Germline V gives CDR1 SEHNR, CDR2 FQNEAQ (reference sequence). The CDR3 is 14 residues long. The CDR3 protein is CASSFTQGTYEQYF. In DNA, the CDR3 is TGTGCCAGCAGCTTCACACAGGGGACCTACGAGCAGTACTTC.

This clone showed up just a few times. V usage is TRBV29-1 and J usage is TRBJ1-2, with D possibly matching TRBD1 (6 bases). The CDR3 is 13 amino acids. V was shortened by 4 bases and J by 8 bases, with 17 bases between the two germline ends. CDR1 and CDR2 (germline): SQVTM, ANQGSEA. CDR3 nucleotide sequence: TGCAGCGTTGGGGATACAGGGAGGACGGGCTACACCTTC. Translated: CSVGDTGRTGYTF.

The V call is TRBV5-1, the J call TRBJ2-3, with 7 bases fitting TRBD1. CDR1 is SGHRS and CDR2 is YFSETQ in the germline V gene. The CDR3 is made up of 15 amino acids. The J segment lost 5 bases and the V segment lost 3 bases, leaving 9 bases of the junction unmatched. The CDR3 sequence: CASSWALQGRDTQYF. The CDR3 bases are TGCGCCAGCAGCTGGGCACTACAGGGGAGAGATACGCAGTATTTT.

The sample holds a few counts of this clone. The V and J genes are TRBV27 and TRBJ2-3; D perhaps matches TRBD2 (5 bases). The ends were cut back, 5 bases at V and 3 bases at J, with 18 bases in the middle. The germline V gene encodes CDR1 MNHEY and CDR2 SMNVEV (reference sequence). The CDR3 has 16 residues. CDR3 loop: CASSPERRPWTDTQYF. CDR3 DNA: TGTGCCAGCAGTCCCGAAAGGAGGCCGTGGACAGATACGCAGTATTTT.

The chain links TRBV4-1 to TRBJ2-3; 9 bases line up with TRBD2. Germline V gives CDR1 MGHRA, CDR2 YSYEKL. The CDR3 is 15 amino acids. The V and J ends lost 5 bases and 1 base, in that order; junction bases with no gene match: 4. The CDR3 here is CASSAWTSGTDTQYF. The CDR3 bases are TGCGCCAGCAGCGCCTGGACTAGCGGCACAGATACGCAGTATTTT.